This T cell receptor (beta chain) was observed in a study of blood T cell repertoires in COVID-19. About the study: T cells, B-cell-depleted T cells, or PBMCs provided the cDNA or gDNA that served as material.

The assay was immunoSEQ multiplex PCR, and TCRdb's table has in-frame clones only and misses some. The sample has about half a million clones; nearly 90% are singletons. This receptor was taken from a man between 18 and 35 years old with COVID-19, enrolled during active disease. Specimen: peripheral blood.

The CDR3 spells CAWSVADIQYF. The CDR3, as DNA: TGTGCCTGGAGTGTAGCGGACATTCAGTACTTC. The chain uses TRBV30 and TRBJ2-4, with D tentatively TRBD2 (5 bases). This CDR3 region has 11 residues. Germline lookup yields CDR1 GTSNPN and CDR2 SVGIG (reference sequence). The V and J ends lost 0 bases and 8 bases respectively, with 5 bases between them. Using reference TRBV30 and TRBJ2-4 for the parts outside the CDR3, the full variable domain is SQTIHQWPATLVQPVGSPLSLECTVEGTSNPNLYWYRQAAGRGLQLLFYSVGIGQISSEVPQNLSASRPQDRQFILSSKKLLLSDSGFYLCAWSVADIQYFGAGTRLSVL.